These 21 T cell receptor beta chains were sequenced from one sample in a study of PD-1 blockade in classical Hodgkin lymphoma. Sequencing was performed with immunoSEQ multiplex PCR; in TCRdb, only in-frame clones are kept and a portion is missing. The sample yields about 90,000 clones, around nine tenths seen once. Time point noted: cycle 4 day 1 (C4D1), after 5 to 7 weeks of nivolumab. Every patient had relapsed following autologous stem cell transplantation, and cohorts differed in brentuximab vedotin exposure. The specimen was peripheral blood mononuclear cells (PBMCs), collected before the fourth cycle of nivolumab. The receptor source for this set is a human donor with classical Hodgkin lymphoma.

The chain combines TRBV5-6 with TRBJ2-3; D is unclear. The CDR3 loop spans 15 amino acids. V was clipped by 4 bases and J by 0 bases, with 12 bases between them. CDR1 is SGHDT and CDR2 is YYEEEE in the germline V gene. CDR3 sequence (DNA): TGTGCCAGCAGCACTGCCCTGGGCAGCACAGATACGCAGTATTTT. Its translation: CASSTALGSTDTQYF.

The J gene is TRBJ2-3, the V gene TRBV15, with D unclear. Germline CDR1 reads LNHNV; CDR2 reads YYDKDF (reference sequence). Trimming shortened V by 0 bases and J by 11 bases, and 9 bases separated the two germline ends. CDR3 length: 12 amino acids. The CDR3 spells CATSRENREQYF. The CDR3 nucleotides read TGTGCCACCAGCAGAGAGAACAGAGAGCAGTATTTT. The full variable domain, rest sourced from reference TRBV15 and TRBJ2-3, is DAMVIQNPRYQVTQFGKPVTLSCSQTLNHNVMYWYQQKSSQAPKLLFHYYDKDFNNEADTPDNFQSRRPNTSFCFLDIRSPGLGDTAMYLCATSRENREQYFGPGTRLTVL.

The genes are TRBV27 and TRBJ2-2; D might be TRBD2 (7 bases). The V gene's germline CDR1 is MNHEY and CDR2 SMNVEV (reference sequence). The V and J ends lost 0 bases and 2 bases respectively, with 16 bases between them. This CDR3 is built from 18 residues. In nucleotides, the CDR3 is TGTGCCAGCAGTTTATCGACGCCGGGGGGCCAAAACACCGGGGAGCTGTTTTTT. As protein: CASSLSTPGGQNTGELFF.

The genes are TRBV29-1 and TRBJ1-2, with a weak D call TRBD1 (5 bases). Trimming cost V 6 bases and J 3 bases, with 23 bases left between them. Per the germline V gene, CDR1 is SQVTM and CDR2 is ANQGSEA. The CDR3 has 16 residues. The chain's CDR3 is CSVERMAPGDDYGYTF. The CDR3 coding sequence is TGCAGCGTCGAGAGGATGGCCCCGGGGGATGACTATGGCTACACCTTC.

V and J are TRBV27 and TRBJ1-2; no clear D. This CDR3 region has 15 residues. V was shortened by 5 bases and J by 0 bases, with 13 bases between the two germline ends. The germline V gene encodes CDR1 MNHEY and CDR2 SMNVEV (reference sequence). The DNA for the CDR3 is TGTGCCAGCAGTCGAGAAGGACTAGCTAACTATGGCTACACCTTC. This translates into CASSREGLANYGYTF.

Here the CDR3 reads CASSPPPGQDADTQYF. CDR3 in DNA: TGTGCCAGCAGTCCACCCCCCGGACAGGACGCCGATACGCAGTATTTT. This rearrangement joins TRBV28 to TRBJ2-3; 7 bases line up with TRBD1. Germline CDR1 and CDR2: MDHEN and SYDVKM. Losses at the gene ends were 5 bases for V and 6 bases for J; bases not matched to a gene: 14. The CDR3 extends over 16 amino acids.

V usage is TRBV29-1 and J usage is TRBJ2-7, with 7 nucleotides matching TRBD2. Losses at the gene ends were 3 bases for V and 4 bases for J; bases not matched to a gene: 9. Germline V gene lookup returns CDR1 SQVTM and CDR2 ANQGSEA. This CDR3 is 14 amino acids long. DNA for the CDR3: TGCAGCGTTGAGGGAGGGGCCTGGGGTTACGAGCAGTACTTC. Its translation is CSVEGGAWGYEQYF.

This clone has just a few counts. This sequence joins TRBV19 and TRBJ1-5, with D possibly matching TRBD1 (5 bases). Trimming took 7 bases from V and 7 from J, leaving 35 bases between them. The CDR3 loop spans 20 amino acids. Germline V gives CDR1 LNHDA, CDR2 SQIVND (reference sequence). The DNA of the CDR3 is TGTGCCAGTACCATTAATCTTGGGTGGATAGCGAGCAGGGCGGAACAGCCCCAGCATTTT. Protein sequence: CASTINLGWIASRAEQPQHF.

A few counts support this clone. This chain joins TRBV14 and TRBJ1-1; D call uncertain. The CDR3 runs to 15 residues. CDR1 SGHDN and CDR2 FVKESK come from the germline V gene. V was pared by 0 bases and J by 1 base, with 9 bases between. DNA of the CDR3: TGTGCCAGCAGCCAAGATATAGAATGGAACACTGAAGCTTTCTTT. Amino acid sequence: CASSQDIEWNTEAFF.

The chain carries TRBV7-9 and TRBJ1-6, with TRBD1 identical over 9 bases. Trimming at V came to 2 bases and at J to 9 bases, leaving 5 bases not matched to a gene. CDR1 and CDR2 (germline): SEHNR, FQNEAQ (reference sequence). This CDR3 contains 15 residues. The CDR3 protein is CASSLSGQGSSPLHF. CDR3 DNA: TGTGCCAGCAGCTTATCGGGACAGGGTAGTTCACCCCTCCACTTT.

The CDR3 here is CASSPVATSYNEQFF. The CDR3 nucleotides are TGTGCCAGTAGTCCCGTGGCTACCTCCTACAATGAGCAGTTCTTC. The chain couples TRBV19 to TRBJ2-1, with D unclear. Trimming took off 5 bases at V and 0 bases at J, with 11 bases between the two ends. From germline, CDR1 is LNHDA and CDR2 SQIVND (reference sequence). The CDR3 runs to 15 residues.

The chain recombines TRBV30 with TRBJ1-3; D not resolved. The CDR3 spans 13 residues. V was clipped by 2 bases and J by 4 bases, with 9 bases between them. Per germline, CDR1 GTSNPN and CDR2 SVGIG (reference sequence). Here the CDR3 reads CAWSYGVGNTIYF. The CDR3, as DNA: TGTGCCTGGAGTTATGGGGTAGGAAACACCATATATTTT.

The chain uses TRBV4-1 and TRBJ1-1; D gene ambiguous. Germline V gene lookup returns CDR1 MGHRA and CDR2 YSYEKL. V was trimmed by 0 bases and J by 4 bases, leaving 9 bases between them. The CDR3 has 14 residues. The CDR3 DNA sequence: TGCGCCAGCAGCCAAGATTCTCGGGTCACTGAAGCTTTCTTT. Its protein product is CASSQDSRVTEAFF.

DNA for the CDR3: TGTGCCAGCAGCTCAGAATATCGGGGCGGAGACAATCAGCCCCAGCATTTT. It yields the protein CASSSEYRGGDNQPQHF. V is TRBV7-9 and J is TRBJ1-5; TRBD1 might be the D (5 bases). The CDR3 runs 17 residues. Germline V gene lookup returns CDR1 SEHNR and CDR2 FQNEAQ (reference sequence). Trimming removed 4 bases from V and 3 bases from J, with 19 bases in between.

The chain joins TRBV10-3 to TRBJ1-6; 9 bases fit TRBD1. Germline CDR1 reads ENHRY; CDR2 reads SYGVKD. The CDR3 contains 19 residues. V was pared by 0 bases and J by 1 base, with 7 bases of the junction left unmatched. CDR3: CAISESGTGLGSYNSPLHF. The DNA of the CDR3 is TGTGCCATCAGTGAGTCCGGGACAGGGTTGGGTTCCTATAATTCACCCCTCCACTTT.

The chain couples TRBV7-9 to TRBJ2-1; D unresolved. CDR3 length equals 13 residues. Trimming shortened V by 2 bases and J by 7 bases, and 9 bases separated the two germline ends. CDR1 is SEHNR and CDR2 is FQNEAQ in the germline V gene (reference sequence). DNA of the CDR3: TGTGCCAGCAGCTTAACGGATCTAAATGAGCAGTTCTTC. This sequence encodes CASSLTDLNEQFF.

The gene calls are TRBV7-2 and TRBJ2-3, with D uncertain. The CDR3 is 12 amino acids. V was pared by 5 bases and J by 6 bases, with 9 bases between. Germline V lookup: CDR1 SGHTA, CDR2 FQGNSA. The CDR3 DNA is TGTGCCAGCAGCCCGCCGTGGGATACGCAGTATTTT. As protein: CASSPPWDTQYF.

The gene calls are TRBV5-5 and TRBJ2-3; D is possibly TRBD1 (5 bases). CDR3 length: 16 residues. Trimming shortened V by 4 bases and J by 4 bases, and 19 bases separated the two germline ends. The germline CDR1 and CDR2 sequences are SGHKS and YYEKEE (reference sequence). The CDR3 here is CASSGAQADWADTQYF. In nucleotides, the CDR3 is TGTGCCAGCAGCGGGGCCCAGGCGGATTGGGCAGATACGCAGTATTTT. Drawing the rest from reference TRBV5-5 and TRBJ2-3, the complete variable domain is DAGVTQSPTHLIKTRGQQVTLRCSPISGHKSVSWYQQVLGQGPQFIFQYYEKEERGRGNFPDRFSARQFPNYSSELNVNALLLGDSALYLCASSGAQADWADTQYFGPGTRLTVL.

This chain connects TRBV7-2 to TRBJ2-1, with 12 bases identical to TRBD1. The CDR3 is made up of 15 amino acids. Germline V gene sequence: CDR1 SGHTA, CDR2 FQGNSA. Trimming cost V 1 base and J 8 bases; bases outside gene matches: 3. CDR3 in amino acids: CASSLVGTGGDEQFF. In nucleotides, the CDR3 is TGTGCCAGCAGCTTAGTCGGGACAGGGGGCGATGAGCAGTTCTTC.

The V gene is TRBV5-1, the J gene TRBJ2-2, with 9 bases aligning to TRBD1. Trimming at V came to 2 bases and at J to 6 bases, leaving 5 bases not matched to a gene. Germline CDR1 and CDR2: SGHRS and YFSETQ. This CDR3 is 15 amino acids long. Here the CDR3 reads CASSLLQGASGELFF. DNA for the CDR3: TGCGCCAGCAGCTTACTACAGGGGGCTTCCGGGGAGCTGTTTTTT.

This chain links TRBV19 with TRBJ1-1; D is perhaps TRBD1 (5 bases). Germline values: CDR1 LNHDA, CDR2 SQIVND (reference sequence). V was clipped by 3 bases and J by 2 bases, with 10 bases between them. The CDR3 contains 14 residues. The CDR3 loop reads CASSIGRTNTEAFF. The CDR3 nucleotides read TGTGCCAGTAGTATCGGCAGGACAAACACTGAAGCTTTCTTT.